The present entry profiles one T cell receptor beta chain with its context. The use of a sample-barcoded 5' primer and a J-beta primer mix characterized a second PCR of 7 to 11 cycles. TCRdb re-called the 5' RACE reads with MiXCR, one entry per CDR3 protein. The sample includes some 760,000 distinct CDR3 sequences, 20% to 25% of them seen just once. The CDR3 contains 13 residues. Trimming pared 4 bases from V and 1 base from J, leaving 7 bases between. CDR1 and CDR2 from the germline V gene are SNHLY and FYNNEI. This sample is part of a study of blood T cells in healthy people across ages. This sample was also put to use in a study of T cells of mothers and their children.

The receptor was isolated from a boy aged 10-17 years in good health. Sequencing was performed on blood. V gene TRBV2 combines with J gene TRBJ2-5, with unresolved D. Here the CDR3 DNA reads TGTGCCAGCAGTGGACAAGCCCAAGAGACCCAGTACTTC. Protein sequence: CASSGQAQETQYF.